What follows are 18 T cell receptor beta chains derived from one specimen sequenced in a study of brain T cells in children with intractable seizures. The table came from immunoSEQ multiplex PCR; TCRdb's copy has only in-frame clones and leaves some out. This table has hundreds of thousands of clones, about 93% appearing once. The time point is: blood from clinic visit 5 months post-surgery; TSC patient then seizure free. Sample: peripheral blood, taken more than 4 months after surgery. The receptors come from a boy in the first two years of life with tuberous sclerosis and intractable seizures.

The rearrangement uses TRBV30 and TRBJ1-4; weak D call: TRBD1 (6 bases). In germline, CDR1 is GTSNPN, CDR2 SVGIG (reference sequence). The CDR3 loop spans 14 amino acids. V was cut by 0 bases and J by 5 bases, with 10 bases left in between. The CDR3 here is CAWSVGGPNEKLFF. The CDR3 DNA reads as TGTGCCTGGAGTGTGGGGGGGCCGAATGAAAAACTGTTTTTT. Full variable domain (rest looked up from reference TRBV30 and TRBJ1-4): SQTIHQWPATLVQPVGSPLSLECTVEGTSNPNLYWYRQAAGRGLQLLFYSVGIGQISSEVPQNLSASRPQDRQFILSSKKLLLSDSGFYLCAWSVGGPNEKLFFGSGTQLSVL.

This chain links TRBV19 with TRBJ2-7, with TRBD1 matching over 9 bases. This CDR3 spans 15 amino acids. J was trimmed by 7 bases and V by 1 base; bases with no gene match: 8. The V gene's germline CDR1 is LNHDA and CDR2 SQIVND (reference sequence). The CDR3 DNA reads TGTGCCAGTAGTATAGCTCCGGGACAGGGTGGAGAGCAGTACTTC. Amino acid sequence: CASSIAPGQGGEQYF.

Written as DNA, the CDR3 is TGTGCCAGCAGCTTAGATGGTCTCAGGGGGCTAATTGTAAACACCATATATTTT. Protein: CASSLDGLRGLIVNTIYF. V usage is TRBV7-6 and J usage is TRBJ1-3; 8 positions match TRBD1. The CDR3 has 18 residues. The V gene's germline CDR1 is SGHVS and CDR2 FNYEAQ. The trim removed 1 base at V and 6 bases at J, leaving 14 bases unmatched.

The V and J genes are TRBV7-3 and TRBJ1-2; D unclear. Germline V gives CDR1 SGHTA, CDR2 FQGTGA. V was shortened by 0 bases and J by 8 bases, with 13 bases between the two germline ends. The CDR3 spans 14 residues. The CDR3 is CASSLTVEGDGYTF. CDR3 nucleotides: TGTGCCAGCAGCTTAACAGTGGAGGGAGACGGCTACACCTTC.

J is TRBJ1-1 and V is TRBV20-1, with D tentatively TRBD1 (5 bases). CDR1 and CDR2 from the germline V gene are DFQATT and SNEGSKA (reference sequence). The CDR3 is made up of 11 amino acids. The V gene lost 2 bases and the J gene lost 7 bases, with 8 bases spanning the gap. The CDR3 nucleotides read TGCAGTGCTAGACGGCAGGGTGAAGCTTTCTTT. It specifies CSARRQGEAFF.

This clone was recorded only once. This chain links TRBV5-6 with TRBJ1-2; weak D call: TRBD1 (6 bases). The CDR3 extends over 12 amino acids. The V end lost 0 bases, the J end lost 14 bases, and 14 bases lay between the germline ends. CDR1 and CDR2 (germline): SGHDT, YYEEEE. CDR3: CASSLVGGSGTF. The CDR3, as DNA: TGTGCCAGCAGCTTGGTAGGGGGGTCTGGAACCTTC.

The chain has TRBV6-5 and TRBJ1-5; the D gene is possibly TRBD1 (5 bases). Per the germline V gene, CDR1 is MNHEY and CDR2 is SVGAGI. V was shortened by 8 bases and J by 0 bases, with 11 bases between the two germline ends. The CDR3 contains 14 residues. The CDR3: CASGAETSNQPQHF. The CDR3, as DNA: TGTGCCAGCGGGGCCGAAACTAGCAATCAGCCCCAGCATTTT.

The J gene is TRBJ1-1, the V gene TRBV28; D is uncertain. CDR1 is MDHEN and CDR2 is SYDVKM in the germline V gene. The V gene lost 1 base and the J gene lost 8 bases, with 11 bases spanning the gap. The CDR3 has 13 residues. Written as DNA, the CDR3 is TGTGCCAGCAGTTTATTTCGGACCGCAGAAGCTTTCTTT. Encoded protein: CASSLFRTAEAFF.

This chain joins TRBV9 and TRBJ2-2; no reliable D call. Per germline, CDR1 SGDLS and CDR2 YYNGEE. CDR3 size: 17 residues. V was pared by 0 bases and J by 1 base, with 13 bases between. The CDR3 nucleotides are TGTGCCAGCAGCGTAGAAGGGTACAGCCTGAACACCGGGGAGCTGTTTTTT. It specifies CASSVEGYSLNTGELFF.

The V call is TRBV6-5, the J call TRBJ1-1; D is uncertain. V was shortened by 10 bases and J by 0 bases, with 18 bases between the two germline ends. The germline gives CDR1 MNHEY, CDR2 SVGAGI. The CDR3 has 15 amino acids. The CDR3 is CATHSSSSMNTEAFF. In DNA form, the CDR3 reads TGTGCCACACATTCCAGTTCCTCCATGAACACTGAAGCTTTCTTT.

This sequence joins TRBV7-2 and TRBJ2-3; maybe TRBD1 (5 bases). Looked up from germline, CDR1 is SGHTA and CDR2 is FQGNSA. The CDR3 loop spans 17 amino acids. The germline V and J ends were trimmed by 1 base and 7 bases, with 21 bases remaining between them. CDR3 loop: CASSLVTARGSRNTQYF. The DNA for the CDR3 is TGTGCCAGCAGCTTAGTGACGGCAAGGGGTAGTCGAAATACGCAGTATTTT.

CDR3 in DNA: TGTGCCACCAGCAGGGCCTTTGGGCAGGGGGGTCAGCCCCAGCATTTT. Its translation is CATSRAFGQGGQPQHF. This rearrangement joins TRBV15 to TRBJ1-5; 7 bases are a match to TRBD1. With V trimmed by 3 bases and J by 6 bases, 11 bases remained unmatched. Germline CDR1 is LNHNV and CDR2 is YYDKDF (reference sequence). The CDR3 loop spans 16 amino acids.

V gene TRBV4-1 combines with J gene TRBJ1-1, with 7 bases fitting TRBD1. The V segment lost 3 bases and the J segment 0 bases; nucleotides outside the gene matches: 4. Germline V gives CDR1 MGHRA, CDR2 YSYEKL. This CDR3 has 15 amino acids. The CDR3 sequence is CASSQGQHVNTEAFF. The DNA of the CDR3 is TGCGCCAGCAGCCAGGGACAGCACGTGAACACTGAAGCTTTCTTT.

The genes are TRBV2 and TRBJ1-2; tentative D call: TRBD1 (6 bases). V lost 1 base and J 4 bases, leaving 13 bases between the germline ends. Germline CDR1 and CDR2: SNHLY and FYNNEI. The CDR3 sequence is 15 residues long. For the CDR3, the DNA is TGTGCCAGCAGTGAAGACGGACAGAACCTCTATGGCTACACCTTC. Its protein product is CASSEDGQNLYGYTF.

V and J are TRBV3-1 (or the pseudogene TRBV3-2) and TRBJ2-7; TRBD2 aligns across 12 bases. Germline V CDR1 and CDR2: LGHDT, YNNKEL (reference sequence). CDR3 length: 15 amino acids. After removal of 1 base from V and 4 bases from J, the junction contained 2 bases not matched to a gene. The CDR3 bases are TGTGCCAGCAGCCAAGGGACTAGCGGGATATACGAGCAGTACTTC. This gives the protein CASSQGTSGIYEQYF.

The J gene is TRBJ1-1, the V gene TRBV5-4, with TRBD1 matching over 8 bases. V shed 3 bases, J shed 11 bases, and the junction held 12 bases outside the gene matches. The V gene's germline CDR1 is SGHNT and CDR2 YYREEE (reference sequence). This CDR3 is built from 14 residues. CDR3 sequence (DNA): TGTGCCAGCAGCTCGGCGCAGGGGGCGCAGGAGGCTTTCTTT. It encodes CASSSAQGAQEAFF.

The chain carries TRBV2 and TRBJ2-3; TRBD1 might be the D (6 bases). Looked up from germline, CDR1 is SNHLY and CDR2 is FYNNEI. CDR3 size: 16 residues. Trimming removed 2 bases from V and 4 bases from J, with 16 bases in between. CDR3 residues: CASSERGGRGADTQYF. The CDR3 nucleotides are TGTGCCAGCAGTGAACGAGGGGGTCGAGGGGCAGATACGCAGTATTTT.

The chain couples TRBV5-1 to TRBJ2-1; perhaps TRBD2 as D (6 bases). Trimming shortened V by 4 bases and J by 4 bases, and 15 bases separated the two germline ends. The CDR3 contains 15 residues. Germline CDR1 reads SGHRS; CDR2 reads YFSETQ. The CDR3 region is CASSQGLDGYNEQFF. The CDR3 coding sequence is TGCGCCAGCAGCCAGGGACTCGATGGATACAATGAGCAGTTCTTC.